The source of this T cell receptor (beta chain) is a study of PD-1 blockade in classical Hodgkin lymphoma. Regarding this clone: As yet, its antigen is unknown.

Each and every patient relapsed after autologous stem cell transplantation, and patients got differing brentuximab vedotin exposure. Best responses included complete response and partial response; otherwise, the best response was progressive disease. The data were produced by immunoSEQ multiplex PCR, yet TCRdb's version contains in-frame clones alone and is incomplete. The table has 15,000 or so clones, roughly 80% seen once. CDR1 is MDHEN, CDR2 SYDVKM, per germline. The CDR3 has 14 residues. V was shortened by 2 bases and J by 2 bases, with 7 bases between the two germline ends. Study-wide findings and caveats: Repertoire differences have undefined causes, possibly disease activity or prior therapy.

The chain has TRBV28 and TRBJ2-1, with D possibly TRBD2 on 6 matching bases. This sample comprised peripheral blood mononuclear cells (PBMCs), obtained at baseline. The TCR sequence derives from a human donor with classical Hodgkin lymphoma. DNA for the CDR3: TGTGCCAGCAGTTTAACTAGCCCCTACAATGAGCAGTTCTTC. Its protein is CASSLTSPYNEQFF.